The clone carrying this TCR delta chain is labeled as medium-sized. Its ends do not fully match the called genes, so a read error is possible. This sample includes further DNA sequences coding for the same CDR3. TCRdb reran clone calling via CATT on the multiplex PCR reads. Here the sample spans tens of thousands of delta-chain clones, 1.5% to 2% being singletons. Germline CDR1 is TSWWSYY and CDR2 is QGS. CDR3 length equals 20 residues. Gammadelta T cells were flow-sorted from PBMC into Vgamma9/Vdelta2+ and Vdelta2-negative populations for bulk analysis. The data are from a study of γδ T cells in repeated Plasmodium falciparum infection. As for the study in general: Donors had four controlled P. falciparum NF54 infections over about 640 days.

The sequenced sample consisted of gamma-delta T cells from blood. The rearrangement uses TRDV1 and TRDJ1, with D perhaps TRDD3 (5 bases). This TCR was recovered from a pool of human donors (malaria-infected and uninfected, not separated). Here the CDR3 reads CALGELLPLLGGMFTDKLIF. CDR3 DNA: TGTGCTCTTGGGGAACTGCTGCCTCTCCTGGGAGGCATGTTCACCGACAAACTCATCTTT.